Listed below are T cell receptor beta chains from one sample, sequenced in a study of blood T cells in healthy people across ages. TCRdb re-analysed the 5' RACE reads in MiXCR, keeping a single row per CDR3 protein. This table has about 1.6 million distinct CDR3 sequences, 30% to 40% appearing once. The sequenced material came from blood. The receptor source for this set is a woman aged 30 to 39 in good health. Each CDR3 is given with its conserved first and last residue. D genes are given only for firm matches. The size entry is marked missing in some rows and otherwise reads once, few, many or a size class.

D gene | J gene | V gene | clone size | CDR3 DNA | CDR3 protein
. | TRBJ1-2 | TRBV5-4 | . | TGTGCCAGCAGTCCCATCGGGGCTGGCTACACCTTC | CASSPIGAGYTF
. | TRBJ1-1 | TRBV4-2 | . | TGTGCCAGCAGCCAAGACAGGTGGGGCACTGAAGCTTTCTTT | CASSQDRWGTEAFF
TRBD2 | TRBJ2-7 | TRBV6-1 | . | TGTGCCAGCCCCCGCGGGGGGCCTCCATGGTACTTC | CASPRGGPPWYF
. | TRBJ2-7 | TRBV28 | few | TGTGCCAGCAGTTTTTGTAGATACCTTTGCGAGCAGTACTTC | CASSFCRYLCEQYF
TRBD1 | TRBJ2-7 | TRBV5-1 | . | TGCGCCAGCAGCAGAGGGACAGGGGGCCAACCAACCTACGAGCAGTACTTC | CASSRGTGGQPTYEQYF
. | TRBJ2-3 | TRBV5-1 | many | TGCGCCAGCAGCGTAATTGGGGATACGCAGTATTTT | CASSVIGDTQYF
TRBD2 | TRBJ2-5 | TRBV20-1 | . | TGCAGTGCCAAGAACCCCGCGGGGGGACGAGAGACCCAGTACTTC | CSAKNPAGGRETQYF
TRBD1 | TRBJ2-1 | TRBV3-1 | . | TGTGCCAGCAGGTCAAAGACAGGGCCCCCGTACAATGAGCAGTTCTTC | CASRSKTGPPYNEQFF
TRBD2 | TRBJ2-7 | TRBV11-2 | few | TGTGCCAGCAGCCCCATAGCGGGAGGGAGTTACTACGAGCAGTACTTC | CASSPIAGGSYYEQYF
TRBD1 | TRBJ1-5 | TRBV12-3/TRBV12-4 | few | TGTGCCAGCTCTCCGGGACAGGGGGTTCGCAATCAGCCCCAGCATTTT | CASSPGQGVRNQPQHF
. | TRBJ2-2 | TRBV7-9 | . | TGTGCCAGCAGCTCCGAGGACTGGCCGAACACCGGGGAGCTGTTTTTT | CASSSEDWPNTGELFF
TRBD1 | TRBJ2-7 | TRBV6-5 | . | TGTGCCAGCAGTTACTCGGACAGGGCTTCGTACGAGCAGTACTTC | CASSYSDRASYEQYF
TRBD2 | TRBJ2-3 | TRBV20-1 | . | TGCAGTGCTAGAGAGCGACTAGCCCTCACAGATACGCAGTATTTT | CSARERLALTDTQYF
. | TRBJ2-3 | TRBV5-6 | . | TGTGCCAGCAGCTTGGAGGCGGGGTACTTCTCTAGCACAGATACGCAGTATTTT | CASSLEAGYFSSTDTQYF
. | TRBJ2-1 | TRBV7-2 | . | TGTGCCAGCAGCTTAAGGGAGATTAGCGCGAATGAGCAGTTCTTC | CASSLREISANEQFF
. | TRBJ2-5 | TRBV6-4 | . | TGTGCCGGACCGGGGAATCAAGAGACCCAGTACTTC | CAGPGNQETQYF
TRBD2 | TRBJ2-7 | TRBV6-5 | few | TGTGCCAGCAGCCCTATGGGAAGCGGGACCTACGAGCAGTACTTC | CASSPMGSGTYEQYF
. | TRBJ1-3 | TRBV20-1 | . | TGCAGTGCTAGAGATTTGAAAACTGGAAACACCATATATTTT | CSARDLKTGNTIYF
TRBD1 | TRBJ1-2 | TRBV30 | . | TGTGCCTGGACTCCGGGAGGGGGCGCGGGCTACACCTTC | CAWTPGGGAGYTF
TRBD2 | TRBJ2-1 | TRBV4-1 | . | TGCGCCAGCAGCCAAGGTCCGGGACTAGGGTACAATGAGCAGTTCTTC | CASSQGPGLGYNEQFF
TRBD1 | TRBJ2-5 | TRBV2 | few | TGTGCCAGCACGGGACAGGGCGGTGAGACCCAGTACTTC | CASTGQGGETQYF
. | TRBJ2-7 | TRBV5-1 | . | TGCGCCAGCACGTGGGACACAGGAGCCTACGAGCAGTACTTC | CASTWDTGAYEQYF
. | TRBJ1-2 | TRBV30 | once | TGTGCCTGGAGTCCCCGGGGCTTCTATGGCTACACCTTC | CAWSPRGFYGYTF
. | TRBJ2-2 | TRBV5-1 | . | TGCGCCAGCAGCCTTGGACCTGGACGGACGATCGGCGGGGAGCTGTTTTTT | CASSLGPGRTIGGELFF
TRBD1 | TRBJ1-5 | TRBV6-2/TRBV6-3 | . | TGTGCCAGCAGTTACAGGGACAGGGTAGGGAATCAGCCCCAGCATTTT | CASSYRDRVGNQPQHF
. | TRBJ1-1 | TRBV29-1 | . | TGCAGCGTTAGGTCTGGGCGGACTGAAGCTTTCTTT | CSVRSGRTEAFF
TRBD2 | TRBJ2-7 | TRBV20-1 | few | TGCAGTGCTAGTCGAGCGGGAGGGCCCTCCGAGCAGTACTTC | CSASRAGGPSEQYF
. | TRBJ2-7 | TRBV6-1 | few | TGTGCCAGCAGTGAAGCGTTCGGACACCACTACGAGCAGTACTTC | CASSEAFGHHYEQYF
. | TRBJ2-2 | TRBV20-1 | few | TGCAGTGCTTTGGGGAGAAGCGGGGAGCTGTTTTTT | CSALGRSGELFF
. | TRBJ2-1 | TRBV20-1 | . | TGCAGTGCACACAGGACCCTCAGGGGACAGTTCTTC | CSAHRTLRGQFF
TRBD2 | TRBJ2-1 | TRBV20-1 | . | TGCAGTGCTCACGGGGGGAACTACAATGAGCAGTTCTTC | CSAHGGNYNEQFF
. | TRBJ2-7 | TRBV6-6 | few | TGTGCCAGCAGTAACCCCTTATTGGGCGACGAGCAGTACTTC | CASSNPLLGDEQYF
. | TRBJ2-5 | TRBV5-6 | . | TGTGCCAGCAGCTTGGGAGCCCCAAGCCCAGAGACCCAGTACTTC | CASSLGAPSPETQYF
TRBD2 | TRBJ2-5 | TRBV18 | . | TGTGCCAGCTCACCAATCCCTAGCGGGAGTTTGGAGACCCAGTACTTC | CASSPIPSGSLETQYF
TRBD2 | TRBJ2-3 | TRBV2 | . | TGTGCCAGCGGGGGACTAGCTAGTACGCAGTATTTT | CASGGLASTQYF
TRBD1 | TRBJ2-7 | TRBV7-2 | . | TGTGCCACCAGTCTAAGGGACAGCCCCACCACCGAGCAGTACTTC | CATSLRDSPTTEQYF
. | TRBJ2-3 | TRBV10-2 | . | TGCGCCAGCAGGAGTTCAGATACGCTGTATTTT | CASRSSDTLYF
TRBD1 | TRBJ2-7 | TRBV5-1 | few | TGCGCCAGCAGCTTGGGGGACAGCACTCTCGAGCAGTACTTC | CASSLGDSTLEQYF
. | TRBJ1-1 | TRBV29-1 | . | TGCAGCGTTGATTCCCCACAGGGAGGGACTGAAGCTTTCTTT | CSVDSPQGGTEAFF
. | TRBJ2-3 | TRBV27 | few | TGTGCCAGCAGTTTCGGGCGGGGTCAGGGCAATACGCAGTATTTT | CASSFGRGQGNTQYF
. | TRBJ2-1 | TRBV6-5 | few | TGTGCCAGCAGACCCTGGGGCGGGGGCAGGAATGAGCAGTTCTTC | CASRPWGGGRNEQFF
. | TRBJ1-1 | TRBV12-3/TRBV12-4 | . | TGTGCCAGCAGGATCAACCGACAGCAGAACACTGAAGCTTTCTTT | CASRINRQQNTEAFF
TRBD1 | TRBJ1-2 | TRBV4-1 | . | TGCGCCAGCAACTTCAGACAGGGTACTAACTATGGCTACACCTTC | CASNFRQGTNYGYTF
. | TRBJ1-6 | TRBV3-1 | . | TGTGCCAGCAGCCACGGACGGCCCGAGAGCTCCTATAATTCACCCCTCCACTTT | CASSHGRPESSYNSPLHF
. | TRBJ1-4 | TRBV4-1 | . | TGCGCCAGCAGCCAAGATCTTGTTACTAATGAAAAACTGTTTTTT | CASSQDLVTNEKLFF
. | TRBJ2-7 | TRBV9 | . | TGTGCCAGCAGCCCTCACCAGGACAGCTACAATGAGCAGTACTTC | CASSPHQDSYNEQYF
. | TRBJ1-1 | TRBV29-1 | . | TGCAGCGTTGCAGGGACAACTGAAGCTTTCTTT | CSVAGTTEAFF
TRBD2 | TRBJ2-5 | TRBV5-1 | few | TGCGCCAGCAGCTTGTCTGCCCTAGCGGGCAATGAGCAGTACTTC | CASSLSALAGNEQYF
. | TRBJ2-5 | TRBV3-1 | few | TGTGCCAGCAGTAAAGGGGGAGAGACCCAGTACTTC | CASSKGGETQYF
TRBD2 | TRBJ2-7 | TRBV6-1 | . | TGTGCCAACAGTAGCTGGACTAGCGGCTACGAGCAGTACTTC | CANSSWTSGYEQYF
TRBD1 | TRBJ2-2 | TRBV25-1 | . | TGTGCCAGCCGTCGGACAGGACAAAACGCCGGGGAGCTGTTTTTT | CASRRTGQNAGELFF
. | TRBJ1-2 | TRBV28 | few | TGTGCCAGCAGTTTATTACGGCGCTATGGCTACACCTTC | CASSLLRRYGYTF
TRBD1 | TRBJ2-7 | TRBV5-4 | . | TGTGCCAGCAGCACGGGGACAGGGGGCGACCAGTACTTC | CASSTGTGGDQYF
TRBD2 | TRBJ2-7 | TRBV4-1 | few | TGCGCCAGCAGCCAATTTCTAGCGGGAAGCTCCTACGAGCAGTACTTC | CASSQFLAGSSYEQYF